Listed below are T cell receptor beta chains from one sample, sequenced in a study of Graves' ophthalmopathy and Graves' hyperthyroidism. TCRdb reprocessed the multiplex PCR reads via MiXCR and lists one record per CDR3 protein. The table has almost 400,000 distinct CDR3 sequences, around 20% seen once. Sample: peripheral blood. The receptors originated from a woman aged 18-29 years with Graves' ophthalmopathy. CDR3s include the opening cysteine and the closing phenylalanine or tryptophan. Fields, in order: D gene, J gene, V gene, clone size, CDR3 protein, CDR3 DNA. D genes are given only for firm matches. Size tells how often a clone was seen (once, few, many) or the class of an expanded clone, and some rows leave it out.

NA,TRBJ1-5,TRBV5-4,NA,CASSLNGDAGKSNQPQHF,TGTGCCAGCAGCTTGAATGGAGACGCGGGAAAAAGCAATCAGCCCCAGCATTTT
NA,TRBJ1-6,TRBV6-5,few,CASSSMRTESPLHF,TGTGCCAGCAGTTCGATGAGGACAGAATCACCCCTCCACTTT
NA,TRBJ2-5,TRBV7-3,many,CASSLGRTGEETQYF,TGTGCCAGCAGCTTAGGGCGGACGGGGGAAGAGACCCAGTACTTC
NA,TRBJ2-7,TRBV29-1,many,CSVEEKGWGTYEQYF,TGCAGCGTTGAAGAAAAGGGCTGGGGGACCTACGAGCAGTACTTC
NA,TRBJ1-3,TRBV18,NA,CASSPMGAQSGNTIYF,TGTGCCAGCTCACCTATGGGGGCACAGTCGGGAAACACCATATATTTT
TRBD1,TRBJ1-5,TRBV7-2,NA,CASSLGDRVQPQHF,TGTGCCAGCAGCTTAGGAGACAGGGTTCAGCCCCAGCATTTT
TRBD1,TRBJ2-7,TRBV29-1,many,CSAGDQGAVSYEQYF,TGCAGCGCGGGGGATCAGGGGGCGGTCTCCTACGAGCAGTACTTC
TRBD1,TRBJ2-7,TRBV6-2/TRBV6-3,many,CASSYRTGPYEQYF,TGTGCCAGCAGTTACCGGACAGGCCCCTACGAGCAGTACTTC
NA,TRBJ1-6,TRBV7-2,many,CASSLAGGNNSPLHF,TGTGCCAGCAGCTTAGCAGGGGGAAATAATTCACCCCTCCACTTT
NA,TRBJ1-1,TRBV12-3/TRBV12-4,NA,CASRRFRDTTEAFF,TGTGCCAGCAGACGATTCCGGGACACCACTGAAGCTTTCTTT
NA,TRBJ1-4,TRBV18,many,CASSPTGTNEKLFF,TGTGCCAGCTCACCAACGGGTACTAATGAAAAACTGTTTTTT
TRBD1,TRBJ1-2,TRBV4-1,many,CASSQDADRDYGYTF,TGCGCCAGCAGCCAAGACGCGGACAGGGACTATGGCTACACCTTC
TRBD2,TRBJ2-7,TRBV7-2,many,CASSRLAGAPEQYF,TGTGCCAGCAGCCGTCTAGCGGGGGCGCCTGAGCAGTACTTC
NA,TRBJ2-7,TRBV6-5,many,CASSYRGDSYEQYF,TGTGCCAGCAGTTACCGCGGGGACTCCTACGAGCAGTACTTC
NA,TRBJ2-7,TRBV12-3/TRBV12-4,NA,CASSEGQLYEQYF,TGTGCCAGCAGTGAGGGGCAGCTCTACGAGCAGTACTTC
TRBD1,TRBJ1-2,TRBV6-5,many,CASSYSDRPTVSGFYTF,TGTGCCAGCAGTTACTCGGACAGGCCCACAGTATCTGGTTTCTACACCTTC
TRBD1,TRBJ1-1,TRBV6-1,NA,CASSRTGETEAFF,TGTGCCAGCAGTAGGACAGGGGAGACTGAAGCTTTCTTT
NA,TRBJ2-2,TRBV24-1,many,CATSARVVTGELFF,TGTGCCACCAGTGCGAGGGTAGTCACCGGGGAGCTGTTTTTT
NA,TRBJ2-3,TRBV7-2,many,CASSLVAGTDTQYF,TGTGCCAGCAGCTTGGTAGCGGGCACAGATACGCAGTATTTT
NA,TRBJ1-5,TRBV15,many,CATSRDTNQPQHF,TGTGCCACCAGCAGAGATACCAATCAGCCCCAGCATTTT
TRBD1,TRBJ1-2,TRBV30,many,CAWDRGKGGYTF,TGTGCCTGGGACAGGGGGAAAGGTGGCTACACCTTC
TRBD1,TRBJ1-5,TRBV4-1,many,CASSPTGGKQPQHF,TGCGCCAGCAGCCCCACAGGGGGCAAACAGCCCCAGCATTTT
NA,TRBJ1-2,TRBV9,many,CASSVVSSDYGYTF,TGTGCCAGCAGCGTAGTCTCCAGCGACTATGGCTACACCTTC
NA,TRBJ2-5,TRBV20-1,many,CSAKSGAETQYF,TGCAGTGCTAAATCGGGAGCTGAGACCCAGTACTTC
NA,TRBJ2-5,TRBV28,many,CASSLQGGAETQYF,TGTGCCAGCAGTTTACAAGGGGGAGCAGAGACCCAGTACTTC
TRBD1,TRBJ2-7,TRBV19,many,CASKIGTGGYEQYF,TGTGCCAGTAAGATCGGGACAGGGGGATACGAGCAGTACTTC
TRBD1,TRBJ2-7,TRBV27,many,CASSLPGGKEQYF,TGTGCCAGCAGTTTACCAGGGGGTAAGGAGCAGTACTTC
NA,TRBJ1-6,TRBV4-1,once,CASSQEGAYNSPLHF,TGCGCCAGCAGCCAAGAAGGGGCCTATAATTCACCCCTCCACTTT
TRBD1,TRBJ1-3,TRBV6-5,few,CASSYWGGQGTLSGNTIYF,TGTGCCAGTTCTTATTGGGGAGGACAGGGGACACTCTCTGGAAACACCATATATTTT